These 11 T cell receptor beta chains originate from one sample sequenced in a study of T cell repertoires in cytomegalovirus infection. TCRdb reanalysed the reads using MiXCR and keeps one entry per CDR3 protein. The sample contains 60,000 to 75,000 distinct CDR3 sequences, more than 3% of which appear only once. Sequencing was done on a sample of PBMCs. These receptors were collected from a human donor in good health (CMV status not recorded). Some clones in this sample may be carry-over from other donors' samples.

This clonotype was recorded at least ten times. The V gene is TRBV7-2, the J gene TRBJ1-6; D perhaps matches TRBD1 (5 bases). Germline loops: CDR1 SGHTA, CDR2 FQGNSA. The CDR3 is 14 amino acids. Deletions cut 4 bases from V and 6 bases from J, with 10 bases between. CDR3 sequence: CASSWGLVNSPLHF. The CDR3, as DNA: TGTGCCAGCAGCTGGGGACTGGTTAATTCACCCCTCCACTTT.

This clonotype was detected many times. The chain couples TRBV28 to TRBJ2-5; no clear D. The CDR3 extends over 12 amino acids. The V end lost 4 bases, the J end lost 7 bases, and 10 bases lay between the germline ends. Germline values: CDR1 MDHEN, CDR2 SYDVKM. The CDR3 DNA reads as TGTGCCAGCAGTTCCCAAGTGGGGACCCAGTACTTC. This sequence encodes CASSSQVGTQYF.

This clonotype has at least ten counts. V usage is TRBV7-2 and J usage is TRBJ2-7; the match to TRBD2 covers 9 bases. CDR1 and CDR2 (germline): SGHTA, FQGNSA. Trimming at V came to 0 bases and at J to 6 bases, leaving 6 bases not matched to a gene. This CDR3 spans 15 amino acids. As DNA, the CDR3 is TGTGCCAGCAGCTTAGCACTTGGCGGGGGGGCCGAGCAGTACTTC. It is translated as CASSLALGGGAEQYF. Variable domain in full (rest from reference TRBV7-2 and TRBJ2-7): GAGVSQSPSNKVTEKGKDVELRCDPISGHTALYWYRQSLGQGLEFLIYFQGNSAPDKSGLPSDRFSAERTGGSVSTLTIQRTQQEDSAVYLCASSLALGGGAEQYFGPGTRLTVT.

This clonotype was seen ten or more times. The chain couples TRBV27 to TRBJ2-7, with TRBD2 matching 7 bases. CDR3 length: 13 amino acids. Trimming cost V 5 bases and J 5 bases; bases outside gene matches: 6. Germline loops: CDR1 MNHEY, CDR2 SMNVEV (reference sequence). The CDR3 loop is CASSGAGRDEQYF. CDR3 bases: TGTGCCAGCAGTGGAGCGGGAAGGGACGAGCAGTACTTC.

The CDR3 sequence: CSVGYTPSSYNEQFF. The CDR3 DNA sequence: TGCAGCGTTGGGTACACACCGAGCTCCTACAATGAGCAGTTCTTC. The V gene is TRBV29-1, the J gene TRBJ2-1; unclear D gene. Trimming left V 4 bases short and J 0 bases short, with 13 bases between. Germline V gene sequence: CDR1 SQVTM, CDR2 ANQGSEA. The CDR3 is 15 amino acids.

This clonotype was detected ten times or more. This chain links TRBV12-3 or TRBV12-4 with TRBJ2-2; D not resolved. V shed 3 bases and J shed 1 base, with 9 bases lying between them. This CDR3 is 15 amino acids long. This CDR3 is CASSFAGRNTGELFF. In nucleotides, the CDR3 is TGTGCCAGCAGTTTCGCAGGAAGGAACACCGGGGAGCTGTTTTTT.

As regards this clonotype: A single base separates this from a much larger clone, so it may be a read error. The chain uses TRBV5-1 and TRBJ1-1; the D is unclear. Per the germline V gene, CDR1 is SGHRS and CDR2 is YFSETQ. The CDR3 consists of 14 residues. CDR3 in DNA: TGCGCCAGCAACTTGGTAAGCCAGAACACTGAAGCTTTCTTT. It encodes CASNLVSQNTEAFF.

This clonotype was observed at least ten times. The V and J genes are TRBV7-2 and TRBJ2-3, with D possibly TRBD1 on 5 matching bases. Trimming took 5 bases from V and 0 from J, leaving 21 bases between them. Germline-derived CDR1 and CDR2 are SGHTA and FQGNSA. There are 18 residues in the CDR3. The CDR3 reads CASSRDSLPPPSTDTQYF. The CDR3 nucleotides read TGTGCCAGCAGCCGCGACAGCTTACCCCCTCCTAGCACAGATACGCAGTATTTT.

This clonotype has a count of ten or more. The chain recombines TRBV7-6 with TRBJ2-3; 9 nucleotides agree with TRBD1. The V gene's germline CDR1 is SGHVS and CDR2 FNYEAQ. The CDR3 length is 15 residues. J gave up 2 bases and V 5 bases, and 5 bases lay outside the gene matches. The CDR3 sequence is CASSHYRGPTDTQYF. In DNA form, the CDR3 reads TGTGCCAGCAGCCATTACAGGGGGCCCACAGATACGCAGTATTTT. The full variable domain, in which reference TRBV7-6 and TRBJ2-3 provide the parts outside the CDR3, is GAGVSQSPRYKVTKRGQDVALRCDPISGHVSLYWYRQALGQGPEFLTYFNYEAQQDKSGLPNDRFSAERPEGSISTLTIQRTEQRDSAMYRCASSHYRGPTDTQYFGPGTRLTVL.

In its sample, this clonotype was seen many times. This chain links TRBV7-8 with TRBJ1-4, with 9 bases matching TRBD1. CDR1 SGHVS and CDR2 FQNEAQ come from the germline V gene. V gave up 5 bases and J gave up 5 bases; unmatched junction bases: 6. The CDR3 consists of 15 residues. The CDR3 here is CASSRDRGSNEKLFF. CDR3 coding DNA: TGTGCCAGCAGCCGAGACAGGGGGTCAAATGAAAAACTGTTTTTT.

The sample holds many counts of this clonotype. The chain has TRBV27 and TRBJ2-5; 7 nucleotides line up with TRBD1. The germline gives CDR1 MNHEY, CDR2 SMNVEV (reference sequence). V gave up 0 bases and J gave up 4 bases; unmatched junction bases: 8. The CDR3 runs to 16 residues. The CDR3 DNA reads TGTGCCAGCAGTTTATCGATGAGGGGGCGCGGAGAGACCCAGTACTTC. Its protein is CASSLSMRGRGETQYF.